The 19 T cell receptor beta chains below come from one sample, sequenced in a study of T cells in Graves' hyperthyroidism and ophthalmopathy. From RNA transcripts, TCR beta CDR3 regions were amplified. Initially, a first-round RT-PCR of the TCR CDR3 employed the HTBI primer set. One entry per CDR3 protein, called by TCRdb with MiXCR from the multiplex PCR reads. The sample yields 550,000 to 800,000 distinct CDR3 sequences, around 16% seen once. Sequenced material: blood. These receptors came from a man aged 45-65 years with Graves' hyperthyroidism.

This clonotype was observed a few times. The rearrangement uses TRBV7-2 and TRBJ1-1, with D possibly matching TRBD1 (5 bases). Trimming removed 8 bases from V and 2 bases from J, with 12 bases in between. This CDR3 contains 13 residues. Per the germline V gene, CDR1 is SGHTA and CDR2 is FQGNSA. The CDR3 loop reads CASARGVNTEAFF. CDR3 coding DNA: TGTGCCAGCGCCCGGGGGGTTAACACTGAAGCTTTCTTT. Variable domain in full (rest from reference TRBV7-2 and TRBJ1-1): GAGVSQSPSNKVTEKGKDVELRCDPISGHTALYWYRQSLGQGLEFLIYFQGNSAPDKSGLPSDRFSAERTGGSVSTLTIQRTQQEDSAVYLCASARGVNTEAFFGQGTRLTVV.

Concerning this clonotype: A much bigger clone sits one base away, suggesting this may be a read error. The chain employs TRBV19 and TRBJ2-7, with unresolved D. The V end lost 2 bases, the J end lost 5 bases, and 13 bases lay between the germline ends. The CDR3 is 14 amino acids. Germline V gene lookup returns CDR1 LNHDA and CDR2 SQIVND (reference sequence). The CDR3 coding sequence is TGTGCCAGTAGTATATCGCGGAGAGTACACGAGCAGTACTTC. Translating gives CASSISRRVHEQYF.

This clonotype has at least ten counts. This rearrangement joins TRBV7-2 to TRBJ2-1, with unresolved D. V was cut by 5 bases and J by 5 bases, with 13 bases left in between. This CDR3 comprises 14 residues. Germline V gene sequence: CDR1 SGHTA, CDR2 FQGNSA. This CDR3 reads CASSTSWVNNEQFF. The CDR3 nucleotides are TGTGCCAGCAGCACGAGTTGGGTGAACAATGAGCAGTTCTTC.

This clonotype has ten or more counts. J is TRBJ1-2 and V is TRBV11-2, with TRBD1 identical over 7 bases. Germline V lookup: CDR1 SGHAT, CDR2 FQNNGV. The CDR3 is 15 residues long. With 1 base clipped from V and 8 bases from J, the junction kept 10 bases outside the gene matches. In DNA form, the CDR3 reads TGTGCCAGCAGCTTAGGGGACAGTCCCGCTGAAGGCTACACCTTC. It codes for CASSLGDSPAEGYTF.

J is TRBJ2-7 and V is TRBV19, with D perhaps TRBD2 (5 bases). CDR1 is LNHDA and CDR2 is SQIVND in the germline V gene (reference sequence). V lost 3 bases and J lost 0, with 15 bases in between. The length of the CDR3 is 16 residues. CDR3 in amino acids: CASSINQRTLSYEQYF. The CDR3 bases are TGTGCCAGTAGTATTAATCAGCGGACCCTCTCCTACGAGCAGTACTTC.

The chain recombines TRBV5-1 with TRBJ2-5; possibly TRBD1 or TRBD2 for D (5 bases each). The germline gives CDR1 SGHRS, CDR2 YFSETQ. Trimming cost V 0 bases and J 1 base, with 10 bases left between them. The CDR3 is made up of 15 amino acids. CDR3 sequence (DNA): TGCGCCAGCAGCTTGGCCACGGGACGCCAAGAGACCCAGTACTTC. This gives the protein CASSLATGRQETQYF.

This clonotype has a handful of counts. The rearrangement uses TRBV2 and TRBJ1-5; D remains ambiguous. The V and J ends lost 0 bases and 12 bases respectively, with 12 bases between them. The CDR3 spans 13 residues. Germline V gives CDR1 SNHLY, CDR2 FYNNEI. CDR3 amino acids: CASSEATELGQHF. As DNA, the CDR3 is TGTGCCAGCAGTGAAGCTACGGAGCTTGGCCAGCATTTT.

This clonotype was observed at least ten times. The chain is built from TRBV28 and TRBJ1-2; 8 bases align to TRBD1. Germline-derived CDR1 and CDR2 are MDHEN and SYDVKM. Unmatched junction bases numbered 7, after V lost 3 bases and J lost 4 bases. This CDR3 region has 15 residues. DNA of the CDR3: TGTGCCAGCAGTTTCTTACAGGGGGGTTTCTATGGCTACACCTTC. Translated, it gives CASSFLQGGFYGYTF.

CDR3 DNA: TGTGCCAGCAGCCGAGGGACTAGCGGGGGCTCCTACAATGAGCAGTTCTTC. The encoded protein is CASSRGTSGGSYNEQFF. The gene calls are TRBV3-1 and TRBJ2-1; TRBD2 matches 14 bases. The CDR3 is made up of 17 amino acids. Germline-derived CDR1 and CDR2 are LGHDT and YNNKEL (reference sequence). V lost 4 bases, J lost 0 bases, and 2 bases stayed unmatched.

This clonotype was detected ten times or more. The chain joins TRBV7-4 to TRBJ2-5; 7 bases match TRBD1. Germline-derived CDR1 and CDR2 are SGHVT and SQSDAQ. J lost 5 bases, V lost 1 base, and 16 bases had no gene match. This CDR3 comprises 18 residues. The chain's CDR3 is CASSLGLRGGGFGETQYF. DNA for the CDR3: TGTGCCAGCAGCTTAGGGCTTCGAGGGGGCGGATTCGGGGAGACCCAGTACTTC.

The J gene is TRBJ2-1, the V gene TRBV9; possible D gene TRBD2, 6 bases. The CDR3 loop spans 16 amino acids. V was shortened by 2 bases and J by 6 bases, with 18 bases between the two germline ends. Per the germline V gene, CDR1 is SGDLS and CDR2 is YYNGEE. The CDR3 bases are TGTGCCAGCAGCGTTGGGACTGGATACGACTCCAATGAGCAGTTCTTC. This sequence encodes CASSVGTGYDSNEQFF.

The sample holds many counts of this clonotype. V usage is TRBV2 and J usage is TRBJ1-6, with TRBD1 identical over 12 bases. The germline V gene encodes CDR1 SNHLY and CDR2 FYNNEI. V shed 6 bases and J 6 bases; nucleotides not matched to a gene: 3. The CDR3 totals 15 residues. The CDR3 sequence: CASRGQGAVNSPLHF. The CDR3 bases are TGTGCCAGCAGGGGACAGGGGGCTGTTAATTCACCCCTCCACTTT.

In this sample, this clonotype turned up a few times. The chain joins TRBV28 to TRBJ1-2; D remains ambiguous. Germline CDR1 and CDR2: MDHEN and SYDVKM. CDR3 size: 12 residues. V lost 8 bases and J lost 8, with 15 bases in between. In nucleotides, the CDR3 is TGTGCCAGCGGCGTAGAACCCAGCGGCTACACCTTC. This codes for CASGVEPSGYTF.

The chain is built from TRBV11-2 and TRBJ2-7, with 9 bases identical to TRBD2. Trimming took 8 bases from V and 5 from J; bases not matched to a gene: 13. CDR1 and CDR2 from the germline V gene are SGHAT and FQNNGV. The CDR3 sequence is 15 residues long. This CDR3 reads CASGGDSGGLDEQYF. The DNA for the CDR3 is TGTGCCAGCGGTGGAGATAGCGGGGGATTGGACGAGCAGTACTTC.

This clonotype was found many times. V gene TRBV20-1 combines with J gene TRBJ2-5; TRBD2 aligns across 8 bases. The CDR3 extends over 13 amino acids. J gave up 3 bases and V 5 bases, and 5 bases lay outside the gene matches. The germline V gene has CDR1 DFQATT and CDR2 SNEGSKA (reference sequence). CDR3: CSAGKREKETQYF. Written as DNA, the CDR3 is TGCAGTGCTGGGAAGCGGGAGAAAGAGACCCAGTACTTC.

At least ten counts were recorded for this clonotype. The V call is TRBV6-2 or TRBV6-3, the J call TRBJ1-1, with D unclear. The V end was cut by 5 bases, the J end by 6 bases, with 13 bases between. Germline V gene lookup returns CDR1 MNHEY and CDR2 SVGEGT. This CDR3 region has 13 residues. In nucleotides, the CDR3 is TGTGCCAGCAGTCTTCTAGGGCTCGCTGAAGCTTTCTTT. Its translation: CASSLLGLAEAFF.

V gene TRBV5-1 combines with J gene TRBJ1-1; D uncertain. Germline CDR1 reads SGHRS; CDR2 reads YFSETQ. V gave up 6 bases and J gave up 1 base, with 4 bases separating them. This CDR3 comprises 11 residues. CDR3: CASKRNTEAFF. The CDR3, as DNA: TGCGCCAGCAAGAGGAACACTGAAGCTTTCTTT.

This clonotype was recorded at least ten times. The chain joins TRBV30 to TRBJ2-2; the match to TRBD2 covers 9 bases. Per germline, CDR1 GTSNPN and CDR2 SVGIG (reference sequence). The CDR3 loop spans 14 amino acids. V gave up 4 bases and J gave up 11 bases; unmatched junction bases: 11. The CDR3 nucleotides are TGTGCCTGGAATCCGGGACTAGCCGCCGCCGAGCTGTTTTTT. It yields the protein CAWNPGLAAAELFF.

The sample holds many counts of this clonotype. CDR3 sequence reads: CASSFQGPSSTGELFF. Here the CDR3 DNA reads TGTGCCAGCAGTTTCCAGGGGCCATCGAGCACCGGGGAGCTGTTTTTT. The chain couples TRBV6-5 to TRBJ2-2; maybe TRBD1 (6 bases). The CDR3 is made up of 16 amino acids. Germline V gives CDR1 MNHEY, CDR2 SVGAGI. Trimming shortened V by 4 bases and J by 4 bases, and 16 bases separated the two germline ends.